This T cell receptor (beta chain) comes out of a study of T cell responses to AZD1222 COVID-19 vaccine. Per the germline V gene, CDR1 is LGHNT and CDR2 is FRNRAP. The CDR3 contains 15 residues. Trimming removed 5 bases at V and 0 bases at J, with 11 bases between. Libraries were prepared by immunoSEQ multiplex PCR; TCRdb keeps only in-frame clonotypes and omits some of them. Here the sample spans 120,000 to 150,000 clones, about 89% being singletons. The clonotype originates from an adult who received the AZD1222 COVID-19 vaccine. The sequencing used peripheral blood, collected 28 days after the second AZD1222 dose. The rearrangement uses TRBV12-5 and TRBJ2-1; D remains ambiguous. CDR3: CASGLGKSSYNEQFF. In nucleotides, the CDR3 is TGTGCTAGTGGTCTGGGGAAGAGCTCCTACAATGAGCAGTTCTTC.